What follows is one TCR beta chain and its context. The target antigen is unknown. The source of the sample is a study of T cell repertoires in cytomegalovirus infection. Overall study context: Matching HLA type, along with CMV infection, was indicated by public TCR beta signatures.

Using its own MiXCR run on the reads, TCRdb lists one record per CDR3 protein. The sample shows under 850,000 distinct CDR3 sequences, roughly 36% of them seen only once. Study conclusions and caveats: People with CMV and the relevant HLA were identified by cumulative public TCR beta family frequency. CMV-specific TCR beta clonotypes restricted by HLA-C were the ones dominating the ex vivo response.

The sequence derives from a human donor in good health (CMV status not recorded). Some clones in this sample may be carry-over from other donors' samples. Sequencing was carried out using PBMCs.

The CDR3 loop is CASSLGGAGGYSYNEQFF. The DNA for the CDR3 is TGCGCCAGCAGCTTGGGCGGGGCGGGGGGCTACTCCTACAATGAGCAGTTCTTC. This chain uses TRBV5-1 with TRBJ2-1; TRBD2 aligns across 8 bases. The CDR3 runs 18 residues. Germline trimming cut 0 bases from V and 0 bases from J; bases unmatched to any gene: 8. Germline V gives CDR1 SGHRS, CDR2 YFSETQ.